A selection of T cell receptor beta chains follows, all from one sample in a study of low-dose radiotherapy and immunotherapy resistance in tumors. TCRdb processed the reads anew with MiXCR; each CDR3 protein has one entry. The sample contains about 100,000 distinct CDR3 sequences, about a fifth of which appear only once. The starting material was PBMCs, obtained after low-dose radiotherapy plus immunotherapy. All receptors derive from a male donor with prostate cancer. CDR3s include the opening cysteine and the closing phenylalanine or tryptophan. The D gene is left open where the match is weak. Size tells how often a clone was seen (once, few, many) or the class of an expanded clone, and some rows leave it out.

D gene	V gene	clone size	J gene	CDR3 protein	CDR3 DNA
.	TRBV28	many	TRBJ2-5	CASSFSGTVGLRSETQYF	TGTGCCAGCAGTTTTTCCGGGACCGTGGGGCTACGCTCAGAGACCCAGTACTTC
TRBD1	TRBV6-2/TRBV6-3	many	TRBJ2-6	CASSYAGQGIAGANVLTF	TGTGCCAGCAGTTACGCAGGACAGGGGATTGCTGGGGCCAACGTCCTGACTTTC
.	TRBV7-3	many	TRBJ2-6	CASSRGGANVLTF	TGTGCCAGCAGCAGGGGGGGGGCCAACGTCCTGACTTTC
TRBD2	TRBV20-1	.	TRBJ2-3	CSAGTSGSYTQYF	TGCAGTGCGGGGACTAGCGGGAGTTATACGCAGTATTTT
TRBD2	TRBV20-1	many	TRBJ2-3	CSARSGGPGDTQYF	TGCAGTGCTAGATCGGGGGGGCCGGGAGATACGCAGTATTTT
TRBD1	TRBV5-4	many	TRBJ2-6	CASSSGPDRVAGANVLTF	TGTGCCAGCAGCTCAGGACCAGACAGGGTCGCTGGGGCCAACGTCCTGACTTTC
.	TRBV10-3	many	TRBJ2-7	CAISESAGTDLLSSYEQYF	TGTGCCATCAGTGAGTCGGCAGGGACCGATCTACTCAGCTCCTACGAGCAGTACTTC
.	TRBV11-2	.	TRBJ2-7	CASSLVGAGNYEQYF	TGTGCCAGCAGCTTAGTGGGTGCGGGTAACTACGAGCAGTACTTC
.	TRBV7-9	many	TRBJ1-6	CASSLGQKDSPLHF	TGTGCCAGCAGCTTAGGACAGAAAGATTCACCCCTCCACTTT
.	TRBV7-9	many	TRBJ2-7	CASSLEYAEQYF	TGTGCCAGCAGCTTAGAATACGCAGAGCAGTACTTC
TRBD2	TRBV12-3/TRBV12-4	.	TRBJ2-1	CASSLAVIRTAGAYNEQFF	TGTGCCAGCAGTTTAGCGGTAATCCGAACGGCGGGGGCCTACAATGAGCAGTTCTTC
.	TRBV2	.	TRBJ1-4	CASIGQGHQEKLFFF	.
.	TRBV4-2	few	TRBJ2-1	CASSQEEAGGSYNEQFF	TGTGCCAGCAGCCAAGAGGAGGCTGGGGGCTCCTACAATGAGCAGTTCTTC
TRBD1	TRBV5-1	few	TRBJ2-1	CASSPGGQGIYNEQFF	TGCGCCAGCAGCCCTGGGGGACAGGGAATCTACAATGAGCAGTTCTTC
TRBD1	TRBV11-3	many	TRBJ2-2	CASSPGGLTNTGELFF	TGTGCCAGCAGCCCAGGGGGCCTAACGAACACCGGGGAGCTGTTTTTT
TRBD1	TRBV3-1	many	TRBJ2-7	CASSQGQGSREQYF	TGTGCCAGCAGCCAAGGACAGGGGAGTCGCGAGCAGTACTTC
.	TRBV2	many	TRBJ2-7	CASRTLSGSEQYF	TGTGCCAGCAGGACCCTATCAGGGTCCGAGCAGTACTTC
TRBD1	TRBV7-6	many	TRBJ2-5	CASSGTQGGETQYF	TGTGCCAGCAGCGGCACACAGGGGGGAGAGACCCAGTACTTC
.	TRBV11-1	many	TRBJ2-7	CASSHAGQGSEQYF	TGTGCCAGCAGCCACGCAGGGCAGGGAAGCGAGCAGTACTTC
.	TRBV6-2/TRBV6-3	few	TRBJ1-1	CASSLPNTEAFF	TGTGCCAGCAGTTTACCAAACACTGAAGCTTTCTTT
.	TRBV5-1	.	TRBJ1-1	CASSFVGTEAFF	TGCGCCAGCAGCTTCGTCGGGACTGAAGCTTTCTTT
TRBD2	TRBV6-1	medium-sized	TRBJ2-1	CASSPRVAGGFSYNEQFF	TGTGCCAGCAGCCCAAGGGTAGCGGGGGGGTTCTCCTACAATGAGCAGTTCTTC
.	TRBV13	many	TRBJ2-2	CASSLGPAGTGELFF	TGTGCCAGCAGCTTAGGCCCGGCAGGGACCGGGGAGCTGTTTTTT
.	TRBV6-5	many	TRBJ1-6	CASSSSLHASPLHF	TGTGCCAGCAGTTCGTCACTTCACGCCTCACCCCTCCACTTT
TRBD2	TRBV27	few	TRBJ2-2	CASSPRGSGGPGGELFF	TGTGCCAGCAGTCCCCGGGGGAGCGGGGGTCCGGGCGGGGAGCTGTTTTTT
.	TRBV5-4	many	TRBJ2-1	CASSLQAGGHNEQFF	TGTGCCAGCAGCTTGCAGGCCGGGGGGCACAATGAGCAGTTCTTC
TRBD1	TRBV18	few	TRBJ1-1	CASSMGQQITEAFF	TGTGCCAGCTCTATGGGACAGCAAATCACTGAAGCTTTCTTT
.	TRBV19	many	TRBJ2-2	CASSIRLGAVTGELFF	TGTGCCAGTAGTATCCGGCTCGGGGCGGTTACCGGGGAGCTGTTTTTT
TRBD1	TRBV10-2	many	TRBJ2-5	CASSGTGGTEETQYF	TGCGCCAGCAGTGGGACAGGGGGTACCGAAGAGACCCAGTACTTC
TRBD1	TRBV12-3/TRBV12-4	many	TRBJ2-7	CASSSTGVGYEQYF	TGTGCCAGCAGTTCGACAGGGGTAGGCTACGAGCAGTACTTC
.	TRBV5-1	.	TRBJ2-5	CASSASGFETQYF	TGCGCCAGCAGTGCCTCCGGTTTCGAGACCCAGTACTTC
.	TRBV27	few	TRBJ1-3	CASSLAGAPGNTIYF	TGTGCCAGCAGTTTGGCGGGGGCGCCTGGAAACACCATATATTTT
.	TRBV6-2/TRBV6-3	.	TRBJ1-1	CASSRELQGSTEAFF	TGTGCCAGCAGTCGAGAACTTCAGGGGTCCACTGAAGCTTTCTTT
.	TRBV12-3/TRBV12-4	many	TRBJ2-4	CASSFRDIQYF	TGTGCCAGCAGTTTTAGGGACATTCAGTACTTC
.	TRBV21-1	.	TRBJ2-7	CASSLFLADRGLGEQYF	TGTGCCAGCAGCCTGTTTTTGGCGGACAGGGGGTTGGGGGAGCAGTACTTC
TRBD1	TRBV19	many	TRBJ1-5	CASMFRQGHQPQHF	TGTGCCAGTATGTTCAGACAGGGGCATCAGCCCCAGCATTTT
TRBD1	TRBV6-6	many	TRBJ1-5	CASSLTGGPSSNQPQHF	TGTGCCAGCAGCCTGACAGGGGGGCCCTCTTCCAATCAGCCCCAGCATTTT
TRBD2	TRBV7-6	many	TRBJ2-1	CASSLRGGRVNEQFF	TGTGCCAGCAGCCTACGGGGGGGTAGGGTCAATGAGCAGTTCTTC
TRBD1	TRBV11-2	.	TRBJ2-3	CASSPRTGPRFEYF	TGTGCCAGCAGCCCCCGGACAGGGCCGCGTTTTGAGTATTTT
.	TRBV11-3	many	TRBJ2-5	CASSGGGTDGTQYF	TGTGCCAGCAGCGGCGGAGGGACAGATGGGACCCAGTACTTC
.	TRBV6-6	.	TRBJ2-7	CASRLQGSYEQYF	TGTGCCAGCAGGCTACAGGGATCCTACGAGCAGTACTTC
.	TRBV18	many	TRBJ2-1	CASSPLGGRGEQFF	TGTGCCAGCTCACCCCTCGGGGGGCGGGGTGAGCAGTTCTTC
.	TRBV7-8	once	TRBJ2-2	CASSLRASGGSNTGELFFF	.
.	TRBV6-8	few	TRBJ1-4	CASSYSATAEKLFF	TGTGCCAGCAGTTACTCGGCGACGGCTGAAAAACTGTTTTTT
.	TRBV5-1	.	TRBJ2-3	CASSWTGLTDTQYF	TGCGCCAGCAGCTGGACGGGTCTCACAGATACGCAGTATTTT